A selection of T cell receptor beta chains follows, all from one sample in a study of shared clonotypes between healthy human individuals. The method was immunoSEQ multiplex PCR; TCRdb's version includes in-frame clones alone and lacks a portion of them. There are approximately 1.9 million clones in the sample; just over 90% occur only once, and about 1.7% lies in the top ten. Sequencing input: naive CD8+ T cells from PBMCs. The receptors originated from a man aged 18 to 29 in good health. Some clones in this sample may be carry-over from other donors' samples. CDR3s include the opening cysteine and the closing phenylalanine or tryptophan. D genes are given only for firm matches. The size entry is marked missing in some rows and otherwise reads once, few, many or a size class.

TRBJ2-3 TRBV28 NA NA TGTGCCAGCGATTTTGACCTACAAGGCACAGATACGCAGTATTTT CASDFDLQGTDTQYF
TRBJ2-1 TRBV28 NA TRBD2 TGTGCCAGCAGTTTGTCCCAGCGGGGGCGGATAGACGATGAGCAGTTCTTC CASSLSQRGRIDDEQFF
TRBJ2-1 TRBV11-2 NA TRBD2 TGTGCCAGCAGCTCCACTAGCGGTAGCTCCTACAATGAGCAGTTCTTC CASSSTSGSSYNEQFF
TRBJ1-1 TRBV27 NA NA TGTGCCAGCAGTCCGCGCTCAGGGCTCCGAACTGAAGCTTTCTTT CASSPRSGLRTEAFF
TRBJ2-1 TRBV5-1 NA TRBD2 TGCGCCAGCAGCTATGTAACTAGCGGCAATGAGCAGTTCTTC CASSYVTSGNEQFF
TRBJ2-5 TRBV6-5 NA NA TGTGCCAGCAGGCGCACCGACAGGGAGGGAGAGACCCAGTACTTC CASRRTDREGETQYF
TRBJ2-7 TRBV18 NA TRBD1 TGTGCCAGCTCCCTCCGGGACAGGGACTACGAGCAGTACTTC CASSLRDRDYEQYF
TRBJ1-1 TRBV27 NA NA TGTGCCAGCCGTATTGCCATGGGAGGTGGGAACACTGAAGCTTTCTTT CASRIAMGGGNTEAFF
TRBJ2-7 TRBV10-3 NA NA TGTGCCATCAGTGAGGAGAGATCCTACGAGCAGTACTTC CAISEERSYEQYF
TRBJ1-4 TRBV7-8 few NA TGTGCCAGCAGCTCCCGTAATGAAAAACTGTTTTTT CASSSRNEKLFF
TRBJ2-7 TRBV20-1 NA TRBD2 TGCACCGGGGGGGACCACTACGAGCAGTACTTC CTGGDHYEQYF
TRBJ2-7 TRBV27 NA NA TGTGCCAGCAGTCACCTCTCATCCTCGGGAGTGGATGAGCAGTACTTC CASSHLSSSGVDEQYF
TRBJ1-1 TRBV7-8 NA NA TGTGCCAGCAGCTCCGACCCAGGGGCTGCTGAAGCTTTCTTT CASSSDPGAAEAFF
TRBJ1-1 TRBV4-3 NA NA TGCGCCAGCAGCCAAGATCAGGGGTTGAACACTGAAGCTTTCTTT CASSQDQGLNTEAFF
TRBJ2-6 TRBV7-9 NA NA TGTGCCAGCAGGCAGGGGTTCGCCGGGGCCAACGTCCTGACTTTC CASRQGFAGANVLTF
TRBJ2-7 TRBV28 once TRBD1 TGTGCCAGCCGGGACAGCAGCTCCTACGAGCAGTACTTC CASRDSSSYEQYF
TRBJ2-7 TRBV27 NA NA TGTGCCAGCAGTTTAAAGGATAGCTCCTACGAGCAGTACTTC CASSLKDSSYEQYF
TRBJ2-1 TRBV27 NA TRBD1 TGTGCCAGCAGTGGGGGACAGGGGGCTTACAATGAGCAGTTCTTC CASSGGQGAYNEQFF
TRBJ1-5 TRBV7-2 NA NA TGTGCCAGCAGCTTAGTAGATCAGCCCCAGCATTTT CASSLVDQPQHF
TRBJ1-5 TRBV27 NA NA TGTGCCAGCAAGTTGGGGGGCAGCAATCAGCCCCAGCATTTT CASKLGGSNQPQHF
TRBJ2-1 TRBV9 once NA TGTGCCAGCAGCGTCCGGACGGAGATCTCCTACAATGAGCAGTTCTTC CASSVRTEISYNEQFF
TRBJ2-7 TRBV4-3 once TRBD2 TGCGCCAGCAGCCAACACCTAGCGGGAGGCCCTTACGAGCAGTACTTC CASSQHLAGGPYEQYF
TRBJ2-2 TRBV27 NA NA TGTGCCAGCAGAACAGGGGGGGGCGGGGAGCTGTTTTTT CASRTGGGGELFF
TRBJ2-1 TRBV27 NA NA TGTGCCAGCAGTTTAGACAGGCATGAGCAGTTCTTC CASSLDRHEQFF
TRBJ1-1 TRBV4-3 NA TRBD1 TGCGCCAGCAGCCAAGACCGGACAGGGATGTTGACCACTGAAGCTTTCTTT CASSQDRTGMLTTEAFF
TRBJ2-1 TRBV7-3 NA TRBD1 TGTGCCAGCAGCCCCTCTGGTGGCAGGGGGTACAATGAGCAGTTCTTC CASSPSGGRGYNEQFF
TRBJ2-7 TRBV4-1 once NA TGCGCCAGCAGCCAAGATCTAAGCTCCTACGAGCAGTACTTC CASSQDLSSYEQYF
TRBJ2-7 TRBV11-3 NA TRBD2 TGTGCCAGCAGCTTAGAAGGGACTAGCGGGATAGGCCACGAGCAGTACTTC CASSLEGTSGIGHEQYF
TRBJ2-4 TRBV4-1 NA TRBD2 TGCGCCAGCAGCCAAGCCGCTAGCGGGAGTACCGGCATTCAGTACTTC CASSQAASGSTGIQYF
TRBJ2-1 TRBV10-3 NA TRBD2 TGTGCCATCAGTGAGTCGAGCGGGAGGACCCTCCCGGATGAGCAGTTCTTC CAISESSGRTLPDEQFF
TRBJ1-2 TRBV27 NA TRBD1 TGTGCCAGCAGTTCGGGGACAGGGAATGGCTACACCTTC CASSSGTGNGYTF
TRBJ2-7 TRBV4-1 NA TRBD2 TGCGCCAGCAGCCAGAGCGCGGGAGGGCCTTACGAGCAGTACTTC CASSQSAGGPYEQYF
TRBJ1-2 TRBV30 once TRBD1 TGTGCCTGGACGACAGGGAACTATGGCTACACCTTC CAWTTGNYGYTF
TRBJ2-7 TRBV2 NA NA TGTGCCAGCCTAGAGGAGCGGGTTTACTCCTACGAGCAGTACTTC CASLEERVYSYEQYF
TRBJ1-2 TRBV28 NA NA TGTGCCAGCAGTTTTAGGACTTCTGGCTATGGCTACACCTTC CASSFRTSGYGYTF
TRBJ2-5 TRBV5-4 NA NA TGTGCCAGCAGCTTGGATAGTCAAAGACGAGAGACCCAGTACTTC CASSLDSQRRETQYF
TRBJ2-7 TRBV27 few NA TGTGCCAGCAGTTCAGACGGCGAGCAGTACTTC CASSSDGEQYF
TRBJ1-4 TRBV14 NA NA TGTGCCAGCCGGACGGGTGGAAATGAAAAACTGTTTTTT CASRTGGNEKLFF
TRBJ2-7 TRBV6-1 NA TRBD1 TGTGCCAGCAGTGAACTCGCAGGGGGCGTGGGCGAGCAGTACTTC CASSELAGGVGEQYF
TRBJ2-5 TRBV11-2 once NA TGTGCCAGCAGCTTCCGTAATTCAGAGACCCAGTACTTC CASSFRNSETQYF
TRBJ1-4 TRBV7-9 NA NA TGTGCCAGCAGCTATTCGGGAAAAAATGAAAAACTGTTTTTT CASSYSGKNEKLFF
TRBJ2-3 TRBV15 once TRBD1 TGTGCCACCAGCAGAGCCCAGGGGGACACAGATACGCAGTATTTT CATSRAQGDTDTQYF
TRBJ1-4 TRBV27 NA NA TGTGCCAGCAGTTTATCGTACGCAAATTTTGAAAAACTGTTTTTT CASSLSYANFEKLFF
TRBJ2-7 TRBV13 NA TRBD2 TGTGCCAGCAGCCTTACTAGCGGGAGGGGACACGAGCAGTACTTC CASSLTSGRGHEQYF
TRBJ2-2 TRBV19 NA NA TGTGCCAGCCGGGTGAACACCGGGGAGCTGTTTTTT CASRVNTGELFF
TRBJ2-2 TRBV28 NA NA TGTGCCAGCACCCCCGGAGGGGGCACCGGGGAGCTGTTTTTT CASTPGGGTGELFF
TRBJ2-5 TRBV15 NA TRBD1 TGTGCCACCAGCAGGGACCGGGACAGGGGGATAAAGACCCAGTACTTC CATSRDRDRGIKTQYF
TRBJ2-1 TRBV5-1 NA NA TGCGCCAGCAGCTTGGGCACGGGCCGGAGCTCCTACAATGAGCAGTTCTTC CASSLGTGRSSYNEQFF